The 15 T cell receptor beta chains listed next were all sequenced from one sample in a study of PD-L1 blockade in urothelial cancer. Time point specified: pretreatment peripheral blood. The method was immunoSEQ multiplex PCR; TCRdb's version includes in-frame clones alone and lacks a portion of them. The sample lists under 95,000 clones; over 80% were seen once. The source was PBMCs, collected around atezolizumab (anti-PD-L1) treatment. The receptors stem from a man in his fifties or sixties with urothelial cancer.

The chain employs TRBV7-3 and TRBJ1-1, with TRBD1 matching over 7 bases. V dropped 5 bases and J dropped 4; count of bases not matched to a gene: 4. The CDR3 is made up of 13 amino acids. Germline V gives CDR1 SGHTA, CDR2 FQGTGA. This chain's CDR3 is CASSTQGSTEAFF. The CDR3, as DNA: TGTGCCAGCAGCACACAGGGGTCCACTGAAGCTTTCTTT.

This chain links TRBV6-1 with TRBJ2-5; D gene ambiguous. CDR1 is MNHNS and CDR2 is SASEGT in the germline V gene. The CDR3 is made up of 12 amino acids. Deletions cut 8 bases from V and 7 bases from J, with 14 bases between. In nucleotides, the CDR3 is TGTGCCAGCTTGGCGACTCATGGGACCCAGTACTTC. It translates to CASLATHGTQYF.

This chain joins TRBV6-5 and TRBJ1-2, with D perhaps matching TRBD1 (6 bases). V was pared by 6 bases and J by 6 bases, with 11 bases between. Germline V gene lookup returns CDR1 MNHEY and CDR2 SVGAGI. The CDR3 has 12 amino acids. CDR3 sequence: CASRTGYDGYTF. The CDR3 region has the DNA TGTGCCAGCAGAACAGGGTATGATGGCTACACCTTC.

The chain uses TRBV2 and TRBJ2-1, with TRBD1 as a possible D gene (5 bases). This CDR3 has 13 residues. The V and J ends lost 1 base and 9 bases respectively, with 10 bases between them. Germline V gene sequence: CDR1 SNHLY, CDR2 FYNNEI. The CDR3 here is CASSEGGFGEQFF. The CDR3, as DNA: TGTGCCAGCAGTGAAGGGGGCTTTGGTGAGCAGTTCTTC.

V is TRBV30 and J is TRBJ2-1; 9 nucleotides match TRBD2. This CDR3 has 15 residues. J lost 9 bases, V lost 0 bases, and 9 bases had no gene match. The germline V gene encodes CDR1 GTSNPN and CDR2 SVGIG (reference sequence). The chain's CDR3 is CAWSVGGLAGGEQFF. For the CDR3, the DNA is TGTGCCTGGAGTGTTGGGGGACTAGCCGGCGGTGAGCAGTTCTTC.

The rearrangement joins TRBV4-1 to TRBJ1-1, with D perhaps TRBD1 (5 bases). The CDR3 consists of 14 residues. Between the trimmed V and J ends, which lost 4 bases and 8 bases, there was a span of 17 bases. CDR1 and CDR2 (germline): MGHRA, YSYEKL. CDR3 nucleotide sequence: TGCGCCAGCAGCCCCTCATCGATGGGACTCGAAGCTTTCTTT. Amino acid sequence: CASSPSSMGLEAFF.

The chain links TRBV4-2 to TRBJ1-2; tentative D call: TRBD1 (6 bases). The CDR3 totals 15 residues. V was trimmed by 4 bases and J by 6 bases, leaving 18 bases between them. Germline lookup yields CDR1 LGHNA and CDR2 YNFKEQ. The CDR3 bases are TGTGCCAGCAGCCTTCGGGGGAGGGGGGCGGATGGCTACACCTTC. Translated: CASSLRGRGADGYTF.

V and J are TRBV27 and TRBJ2-1, with D tentatively TRBD2 (6 bases). The V gene lost 10 bases and the J gene lost 4 bases, with 20 bases spanning the gap. This CDR3 is built from 15 residues. Germline-derived CDR1 and CDR2 are MNHEY and SMNVEV (reference sequence). In DNA, the CDR3 is TGTGCCACTCAGACGCTCCGGGACTTGTACAATGAGCAGTTCTTC. The encoded protein is CATQTLRDLYNEQFF.

The CDR3 loop reads CASSYQGTEELFF. In DNA form, the CDR3 reads TGTGCCAGCAGCTACCAGGGGACGGAGGAGCTGTTTTTT. The chain is built from TRBV7-3 and TRBJ2-2; TRBD1 is a possible D gene (6 bases). CDR1 is SGHTA and CDR2 is FQGTGA in the germline V gene. The length of the CDR3 is 13 residues. The V end lost 4 bases, the J end lost 10 bases, and 13 bases lay between the germline ends.

The chain employs TRBV6-6 and TRBJ2-5, with 12 bases lining up with TRBD1. This CDR3 is 15 amino acids long. Germline assignment: CDR1 MNHNY and CDR2 SVGAGI (reference sequence). The ends lost 6 bases at V and 4 bases at J; junction bases unmatched: 6. The CDR3 protein is CASSFGTGGGETQYF. CDR3 nucleotide sequence: TGTGCCAGCAGCTTTGGGACAGGGGGCGGAGAGACCCAGTACTTC.

V is TRBV7-2 and J is TRBJ2-3; 8 positions match TRBD1. CDR1 SGHTA and CDR2 FQGNSA come from the germline V gene. After removal of 3 bases from V and 14 bases from J, the junction contained 10 bases not matched to a gene. CDR3 length: 13 residues. Written as DNA, the CDR3 is TGTGCCAGCAGCTTGCCAGGGGGCCCCGATTCGTATTTT. It yields the protein CASSLPGGPDSYF.

This clone was detected a few times. The chain recombines TRBV6-5 with TRBJ1-2, with a tentative D call TRBD1 (5 bases). The CDR3 is made up of 16 amino acids. Trimming removed 1 base from V and 4 bases from J, with 16 bases in between. CDR1 MNHEY and CDR2 SVGAGI come from the germline V gene. CDR3 bases: TGTGCCAGCAGTTACTACCCGGACGGAGGGACCTATGGCTACACCTTC. This translates into CASSYYPDGGTYGYTF.

The rearrangement joins TRBV6-6 to TRBJ2-5; no definite D call. The V end lost 2 bases, the J end lost 5 bases, and 9 bases lay between the germline ends. The germline CDR1 and CDR2 sequences are MNHNY and SVGAGI (reference sequence). The CDR3 runs to 13 residues. The CDR3 region is CASSYNDWETQYF. The CDR3 DNA is TGTGCCAGCAGTTACAACGACTGGGAGACCCAGTACTTC.

Written as DNA, the CDR3 is TGTGCCAGCAGCTTAGACGGTCCAACCGGGCAGTACTTC. As protein: CASSLDGPTGQYF. This sequence joins TRBV7-2 and TRBJ2-7, with no clear D. The CDR3 contains 13 residues. Trimming took 1 base from V and 9 from J, leaving 13 bases between them. Germline assignment: CDR1 SGHTA and CDR2 FQGNSA.

The chain uses TRBV14 and TRBJ2-1; 9 bases fit TRBD2. The ends lost 4 bases at V and 12 bases at J; junction bases unmatched: 4. CDR1 SGHDN and CDR2 FVKESK come from the germline V gene. CDR3 length: 12 amino acids. As DNA, the CDR3 is TGTGCCAGCAGCCCCCGAGCGGGAGGGCAGTTCTTC. It codes for CASSPRAGGQFF.